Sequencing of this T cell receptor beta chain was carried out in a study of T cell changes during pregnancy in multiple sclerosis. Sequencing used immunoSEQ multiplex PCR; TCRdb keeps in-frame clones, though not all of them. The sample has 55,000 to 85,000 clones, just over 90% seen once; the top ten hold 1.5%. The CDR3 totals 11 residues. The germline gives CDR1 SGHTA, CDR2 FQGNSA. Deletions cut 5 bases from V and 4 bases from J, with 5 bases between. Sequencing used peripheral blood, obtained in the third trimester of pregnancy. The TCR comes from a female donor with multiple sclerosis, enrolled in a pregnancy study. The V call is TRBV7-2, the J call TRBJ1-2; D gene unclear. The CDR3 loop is CASSPIYGYTF. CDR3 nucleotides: TGTGCCAGCAGCCCCATCTATGGCTACACCTTC. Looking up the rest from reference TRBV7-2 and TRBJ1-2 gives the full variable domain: GAGVSQSPSNKVTEKGKDVELRCDPISGHTALYWYRQSLGQGLEFLIYFQGNSAPDKSGLPSDRFSAERTGGSVSTLTIQRTQQEDSAVYLCASSPIYGYTFGSGTRLTVV.